This T cell receptor (beta chain) was retrieved from a study of blood T cell repertoires in COVID-19. This CDR3 has 14 amino acids. V shed 5 bases, J shed 2 bases, and the junction held 3 bases outside the gene matches. Germline V gene lookup returns CDR1 SGHTA and CDR2 FQGTGA. The assay was immunoSEQ multiplex PCR, and TCRdb's table has in-frame clones only and misses some. The data show approximately 130,000 clones, with 83% seen just once and about 18% held by the top ten. At least ten counts were recorded for this clone. This clonotype was sampled from a man aged 25-45 years who had recovered from COVID-19. The rearrangement links TRBV7-3 to TRBJ2-1; 7 nucleotides line up with TRBD1. Sequencing was carried out using PBMCs or T cells enriched from blood (not recorded which). CDR3 in DNA: TGTGCCAGCAGCCCAACAGGGGCCTACAATGAGCAGTTCTTC. This gives the protein CASSPTGAYNEQFF.